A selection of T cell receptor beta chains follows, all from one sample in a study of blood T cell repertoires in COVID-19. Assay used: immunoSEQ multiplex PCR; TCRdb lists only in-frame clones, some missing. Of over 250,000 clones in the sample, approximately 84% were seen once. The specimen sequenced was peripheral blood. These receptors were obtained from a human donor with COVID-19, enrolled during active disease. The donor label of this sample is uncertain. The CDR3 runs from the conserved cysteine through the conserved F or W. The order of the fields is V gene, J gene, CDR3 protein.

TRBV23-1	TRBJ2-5	CASSFGAGVRETQYF
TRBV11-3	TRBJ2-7	CASIPTGGNSYEQYF
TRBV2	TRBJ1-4	CASTGEGEKLFF
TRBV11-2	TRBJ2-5	CASSLGLAGGGAETQYF
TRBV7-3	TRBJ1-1	CASSSTGVRTEAFF
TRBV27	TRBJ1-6	CASRSPADSPLHF
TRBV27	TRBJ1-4	CASTLRFPGNPTNEKLFF
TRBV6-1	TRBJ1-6	CASTSSRGANSPLHF
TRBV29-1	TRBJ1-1	CSAGQWNTEAFF
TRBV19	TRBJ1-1	CASSPTTNTEAFF
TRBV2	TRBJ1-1	CASRGESSAFF
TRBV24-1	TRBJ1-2	CATSDSNGQGADYGYTF
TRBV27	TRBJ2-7	CASSLPKGPGTGVYEQYF